What follows are 10 T cell receptor beta chains derived from one specimen sequenced in a study of blood T cell repertoires in COVID-19. Sequencing was performed with immunoSEQ multiplex PCR; in TCRdb, only in-frame clones are kept and a portion is missing. The data contain 200,000 to 250,000 clones, about 80% of them singletons. Sequenced: peripheral blood. Every receptor here comes from a woman between 50 and 59 years old with acute or convalescent COVID-19.

In this sample, this clone turned up a few times. This chain links TRBV3-1 (or the pseudogene TRBV3-2) with TRBJ1-2, with 12 bases fitting TRBD1. CDR3 length equals 14 residues. V lost 5 bases and J lost 7; bases outside the gene matches: 5. In germline, CDR1 is LGHDT, CDR2 YNNKEL (reference sequence). CDR3 sequence reads: CASSWDRGRGGYTF. In DNA form, the CDR3 reads TGTGCCAGCAGCTGGGACAGGGGGCGCGGTGGCTACACCTTC.

The chain links TRBV4-3 to TRBJ1-1, with 9 bases identical to TRBD1. Germline trimming cut 5 bases from V and 4 bases from J; bases unmatched to any gene: 5. Germline V lookup: CDR1 LGHNA, CDR2 YSLEER. The CDR3 contains 14 residues. The DNA of the CDR3 is TGCGCCAGCAGCTTACAGGGGGCTGCCACTGAAGCTTTCTTT. It codes for CASSLQGAATEAFF.

This chain uses TRBV5-8 with TRBJ2-6; D possibly corresponds to TRBD1 (5 bases). Germline V CDR1 and CDR2: SGHTS, YDEGEE. V was clipped by 2 bases and J by 0 bases, with 12 bases between them. This CDR3 contains 17 residues. The CDR3: CASSLGHFISGANVLTF. The CDR3 DNA reads TGTGCCAGCAGCTTAGGACATTTCATCTCTGGGGCCAACGTCCTGACTTTC.

In its sample, this clone was seen a few times. CDR3 nucleotide sequence: TGCAGTGCTCGTAATAACTATGGCTACACCTTC. Encoded protein: CSARNNYGYTF. The chain has TRBV20-1 and TRBJ1-2; D call uncertain. Germline V gene lookup returns CDR1 DFQATT and CDR2 SNEGSKA (reference sequence). Trimming shortened V by 5 bases and J by 1 base, and 5 bases separated the two germline ends. This CDR3 comprises 11 residues.

The chain combines TRBV14 with TRBJ1-6; 10 bases map to TRBD1. The ends lost 7 bases at V and 9 bases at J; junction bases unmatched: 6. CDR3 length: 14 amino acids. CDR1 SGHDN and CDR2 FVKESK come from the germline V gene. CDR3 in amino acids: CASNAGTGVSPLHF. The CDR3 DNA follows: TGTGCCAGCAACGCCGGGACAGGGGTTTCACCCCTCCACTTT. Drawing the rest from reference TRBV14 and TRBJ1-6, the complete variable domain is EAGVTQFPSHSVIEKGQTVTLRCDPISGHDNLYWYRRVMGKEIKFLLHFVKESKQDESGMPNNRFLAERTGGTYSTLKVQPAELEDSGVYFCASNAGTGVSPLHFGNGTRLTVT.

DNA for the CDR3: TGTGCCAGTAGGAAACAACAGGCCTCAACTAATGAAAAACTGTTTTTT. Translation: CASRKQQASTNEKLFF. The chain is built from TRBV19 and TRBJ1-4, with D perhaps TRBD1 (5 bases). CDR1 and CDR2 from the germline V gene are LNHDA and SQIVND (reference sequence). The CDR3 has 16 amino acids. V lost 6 bases, J lost 0 bases, and 14 bases lay in between.

The gene calls are TRBV7-9 and TRBJ2-3; D possibly corresponds to TRBD2 (6 bases). CDR3 length: 14 residues. Germline V CDR1 and CDR2: SEHNR, FQNEAQ (reference sequence). V was trimmed by 7 bases and J by 0 bases, leaving 11 bases between them. The CDR3 protein is CASTQEGSTDTQYF. CDR3 sequence (DNA): TGTGCCAGCACCCAGGAGGGTAGCACAGATACGCAGTATTTT.

In its sample, this clone was seen once. The V call is TRBV3-1 (or the pseudogene TRBV3-2), the J call TRBJ2-1; 9 bases line up with TRBD1. V was pared by 4 bases and J by 8 bases, with 9 bases of the junction left unmatched. The CDR3 covers 15 residues. Per the germline V gene, CDR1 is LGHDT and CDR2 is YNNKEL (reference sequence). In nucleotides, the CDR3 is TGTGCCAGCAGCCCCGGGACAGGGTGGGTCGATGAGCAGTTCTTC. It translates to CASSPGTGWVDEQFF.

V usage is TRBV7-6 and J usage is TRBJ2-3; 10 positions match TRBD1. The CDR3 runs to 16 residues. Per the germline V gene, CDR1 is SGHVS and CDR2 is FNYEAQ. V trimming: 4 bases; J trimming: 0 bases; junction bases outside the gene matches: 4. CDR3 DNA: TGTGCCAGCAGCTCAAGGACAGGGGGTAGCACAGATACGCAGTATTTT. This sequence encodes CASSSRTGGSTDTQYF.

The chain combines TRBV3-1 (or the pseudogene TRBV3-2) with TRBJ1-1; a possible D gene is TRBD1 (5 bases). The CDR3 runs to 14 residues. Germline values: CDR1 LGHDT, CDR2 YNNKEL (reference sequence). Deletions cut 9 bases from V and 3 bases from J, with 17 bases between. CDR3: CASRHRQGDTEAFF. The DNA for the CDR3 is TGTGCCAGTAGACACCGTCAGGGTGACACTGAAGCTTTCTTT.